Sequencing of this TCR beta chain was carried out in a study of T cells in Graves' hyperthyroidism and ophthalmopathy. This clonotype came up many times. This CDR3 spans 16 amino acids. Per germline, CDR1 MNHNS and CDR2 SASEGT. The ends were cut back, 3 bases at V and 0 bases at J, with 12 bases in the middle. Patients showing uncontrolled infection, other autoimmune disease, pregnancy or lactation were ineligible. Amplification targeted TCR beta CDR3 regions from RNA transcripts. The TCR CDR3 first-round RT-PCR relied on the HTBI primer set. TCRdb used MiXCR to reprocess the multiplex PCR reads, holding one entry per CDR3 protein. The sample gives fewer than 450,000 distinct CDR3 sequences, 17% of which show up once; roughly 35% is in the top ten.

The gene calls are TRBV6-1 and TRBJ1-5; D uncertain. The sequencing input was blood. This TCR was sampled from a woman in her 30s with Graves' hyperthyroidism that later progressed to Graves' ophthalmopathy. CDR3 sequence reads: CASSDHGTYSNQPQHF. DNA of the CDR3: TGTGCCAGCAGTGATCACGGCACTTATAGCAATCAGCCCCAGCATTTT.